This T cell receptor (beta chain) emerged from a study of OX40 agonist ivuxolimab in advanced cancers. The wider study: Treatment of patients was with ivuxolimab, an agonistic anti-OX40 (CD134) antibody. Participants could have had prior anti-PD-1, anti-PD-L1 or anti-CTLA-4 therapy, and less than 45% had some.

J was trimmed by 8 bases and V by 3 bases; bases with no gene match: 9. This CDR3 has 14 residues. The germline V gene has CDR1 GTSNPN and CDR2 SVGIG (reference sequence). Only in-frame clones appear in the TCRdb table, and some are missing; sequencing was by immunoSEQ multiplex PCR. Counted here are 45,000 or so clones, around nine tenths occurring once; the ten biggest clones make up 0.85% to 1.2%. The receptor's source is an adult with an advanced solid tumor such as melanoma, head and neck, liver or kidney cancer. The chain carries TRBV30 and TRBJ2-1, with TRBD1 identical over 8 bases. The source was CD4+ or CD8+ T cells sorted from blood, collected in a trial of the OX40 agonist ivuxolimab. The CDR3 nucleotides are TGTGCCTGGAGGTGGGGCAGGGGGCGCGATGAGCAGTTCTTC. Translation: CAWRWGRGRDEQFF.